The 30 T cell receptor beta chains given below trace back to one sample, sequenced in a study of T-cell memory formation after mild COVID-19. TCRdb reprocessed the 5' RACE reads with MiXCR, giving one entry per CDR3 protein. The sample carries around 430,000 distinct CDR3 sequences, 16% recorded once. Sample: PBMCs or a T cell subset sorted from them (not recorded which). These receptors all come from a man aged 18 to 35 who had mild COVID-19 (a few samples of this study predate the infection). Cell type and time point are not known.

This clonotype appeared a few times. The J gene is TRBJ1-2, the V gene TRBV11-2; a possible D gene is TRBD1 (6 bases). The germline CDR1 and CDR2 sequences are SGHAT and FQNNGV. V lost 4 bases and J lost 7, with 10 bases in between. This CDR3 comprises 12 residues. CDR3 loop: CASSSGQRGYTF. CDR3 sequence (DNA): TGTGCCAGCAGCTCTGGACAGCGTGGCTACACCTTC.

The rearrangement links TRBV7-2 to TRBJ2-7; D is possibly TRBD1 (5 bases). Per germline, CDR1 SGHTA and CDR2 FQGNSA. The CDR3 consists of 13 residues. The CDR3 DNA is TGTGCCAGCAGCCCCACGAGCCGGCTGATCAGGGACGTC. Protein: CASSPTSRLIRDV.

This clonotype was recorded a few times. V gene TRBV6-2 or TRBV6-3 combines with J gene TRBJ2-7, with 9 positions matching TRBD1. This CDR3 has 14 residues. V shed 8 bases and J 2 bases; nucleotides not matched to a gene: 7. Germline CDR1 and CDR2: MNHEY and SVGEGT. The CDR3 coding sequence is TGTGCCAGCCGAGACAGGGGGTTCGCCTACGAGCAGTACTTC. Translated, it gives CASRDRGFAYEQYF.

The genes are TRBV6-6 and TRBJ2-1; weak D call: TRBD2 (7 bases). The germline V gene has CDR1 MNHNY and CDR2 SVGAGI (reference sequence). The length of the CDR3 is 17 residues. The germline V and J ends were trimmed by 6 bases and 2 bases, with 20 bases remaining between them. The DNA for the CDR3 is TGTGCCAGCAGCTCCTCCTTGGAGGGGGGGCCCTACAATGAGCAGTTCTTC. Translated: CASSSSLEGGPYNEQFF.

CDR3 nucleotide sequence: TGTGCCAGCAGTCCGATTAAAGAGGGGTACAATGAGCAGTTCTTC. Translating gives CASSPIKEGYNEQFF. The chain has TRBV28 and TRBJ2-1; the D call may be TRBD1 or TRBD2 (5 bases each). The CDR3 length is 15 residues. The V gene's germline CDR1 is MDHEN and CDR2 SYDVKM. V lost 5 bases to trimming and J lost 4 bases, with 15 bases between them.

In its sample, this clonotype was seen a few times. The rearrangement links TRBV20-1 to TRBJ1-3; D ambiguous. The germline V gene encodes CDR1 DFQATT and CDR2 SNEGSKA (reference sequence). The length of the CDR3 is 15 residues. V shed 0 bases and J shed 0 bases, with 9 bases lying between them. CDR3 coding DNA: TGCAGTGCTAGAGATCGGAGGAGCTCTGGAAACACCATATATTTT. Encoded protein: CSARDRRSSGNTIYF.

This clonotype was picked up a small number of times. This chain connects TRBV20-1 to TRBJ1-5; D is perhaps TRBD1 (5 bases). Germline CDR1 DFQATT, CDR2 SNEGSKA (reference sequence). There are 14 residues in the CDR3. CDR3 nucleotides: TGCAGCGCGCCCCAATCGGGGGGCAATCAGCCCCAGCATTTT. Residues: CSAPQSGGNQPQHF.

This clonotype turned up a few times. The chain is built from TRBV6-5 and TRBJ1-1; D is uncertain. The CDR3 is 11 residues long. Trimming removed 6 bases at V and 6 bases at J, with 8 bases between. CDR1 MNHEY and CDR2 SVGAGI come from the germline V gene. CDR3 residues: CASRRGAEAFF. The DNA for the CDR3 is TGTGCCAGCAGGCGGGGAGCTGAAGCTTTCTTT.

This clonotype appeared a single time. The rearrangement links TRBV7-2 to TRBJ2-7; 10 bases are shared with TRBD1. CDR3 length: 15 residues. Germline-derived CDR1 and CDR2 are SGHTA and FQGNSA. V lost 5 bases and J lost 4; bases outside the gene matches: 8. The CDR3 sequence: CASSRVGQGGYEQYF. CDR3 nucleotides: TGTGCCAGCAGCCGAGTCGGACAGGGGGGTTACGAGCAGTACTTC.

This clonotype was seen many times. The rearrangement uses TRBV20-1 and TRBJ1-1; D ambiguous. The germline V and J ends were trimmed by 6 bases and 1 base, with 6 bases remaining between them. CDR1 and CDR2 (germline): DFQATT, SNEGSKA (reference sequence). CDR3 length: 11 amino acids. The CDR3 reads CSAARNTEAFF. The CDR3 DNA reads as TGCAGTGCCGCACGGAACACTGAAGCTTTCTTT.

This clonotype has only one observation. The CDR3 region has the DNA TGTGCCAGTACCAAGAAACGAACAGGGTCCGGTCAGCCCCAGCATTTT. It translates to CASTKKRTGSGQPQHF. This sequence joins TRBV19 and TRBJ1-5; maybe TRBD1 (6 bases). Trimming stripped 7 bases from V and 6 bases from J, with 22 bases between. The CDR3 runs to 16 residues. Germline values: CDR1 LNHDA, CDR2 SQIVND (reference sequence).

This clonotype was counted many times. The rearrangement joins TRBV7-2 to TRBJ2-3, with D tentatively TRBD2 (6 bases). Between the trimmed V and J ends, which lost 1 base and 4 bases, there was a span of 9 bases. CDR3 length: 14 residues. Germline V gene data show CDR1 as SGHTA and CDR2 as FQGNSA. The CDR3 region is CASSLVGGADTQYF. The CDR3 DNA is TGTGCCAGCAGCTTAGTCGGGGGTGCAGATACGCAGTATTTT.

The J gene is TRBJ2-1, the V gene TRBV5-6, with TRBD1 identical over 7 bases. Germline V gene sequence: CDR1 SGHDT, CDR2 YYEEEE. The CDR3 is 13 residues long. V was pared by 0 bases and J by 9 bases, with 3 bases of the junction left unmatched. This chain's CDR3 is CASSLDPGGEQFF. DNA for the CDR3: TGTGCCAGCAGCTTGGATCCAGGGGGTGAGCAGTTCTTC. The complete variable domain, with remaining parts taken from reference TRBV5-6 and TRBJ2-1, reads DAGVTQSPTHLIKTRGQQVTLRCSPKSGHDTVSWYQQALGQGPQFIFQYYEEEERQRGNFPDRFSGHQFPNYSSELNVNALLLGDSALYLCASSLDPGGEQFFGPGTRLTVL.

CDR3 residues: CSAIQSPGDEQFF. DNA for the CDR3: TGCAGTGCTATCCAAAGCCCAGGGGATGAGCAGTTCTTC. The V and J genes are TRBV20-1 and TRBJ2-1; a weak D match, TRBD1 (6 bases). This CDR3 comprises 13 residues. V was clipped by 4 bases and J by 8 bases, with 15 bases between them. Germline CDR1 reads DFQATT; CDR2 reads SNEGSKA (reference sequence).

This clonotype was seen a handful of times. V usage is TRBV5-6 and J usage is TRBJ2-1, with TRBD2 matching 8 bases. J gave up 0 bases and V 4 bases, and 9 bases lay outside the gene matches. Germline CDR1 reads SGHDT; CDR2 reads YYEEEE. The CDR3 loop spans 17 amino acids. The CDR3 here is CASSLPGGWSSYNEQFF. The CDR3 DNA reads TGTGCCAGCAGCCTCCCGGGGGGGTGGAGCTCCTACAATGAGCAGTTCTTC.

This clonotype was observed a few times. V usage is TRBV7-8 and J usage is TRBJ1-4; possible D gene TRBD1, 6 bases. CDR1 is SGHVS, CDR2 FQNEAQ, per germline. CDR3 length: 18 residues. The V end was cut by 4 bases, the J end by 0 bases, with 18 bases between. DNA of the CDR3: TGTGCCAGCAGCTCACCATATGGGGGCGGGGCAACTAATGAAAAACTGTTTTTT. Its translation is CASSSPYGGGATNEKLFF. The variable domain in full, completed from reference TRBV7-8 and TRBJ1-4, reads GAGVSQSPRYKVAKRGQDVALRCDPISGHVSLFWYQQALGQGPEFLTYFQNEAQLDKSGLPSDRFFAERPEGSVSTLKIQRTQQEDSAVYLCASSSPYGGGATNEKLFFGSGTQLSVL.

This clonotype was found a few times. The rearrangement links TRBV11-2 to TRBJ2-3; D not certain. Germline V lookup: CDR1 SGHAT, CDR2 FQNNGV. V gave up 8 bases and J gave up 2 bases, with 5 bases separating them. There are 11 residues in the CDR3. Here the CDR3 reads CASGATDTQYF. In nucleotides, the CDR3 is TGTGCCAGCGGAGCCACAGATACGCAGTATTTT.

The sample holds a few counts of this clonotype. This rearrangement joins TRBV20-1 to TRBJ2-4; TRBD1 or TRBD2 may be the D gene (5 bases each). V was cut by 3 bases and J by 0 bases, with 9 bases left in between. CDR1 and CDR2 from the germline V gene are DFQATT and SNEGSKA (reference sequence). There are 14 residues in the CDR3. This CDR3 reads CSASEGLAKNIQYF. CDR3 bases: TGCAGTGCTAGTGAGGGGCTAGCCAAAAACATTCAGTACTTC.

The chain employs TRBV7-6 and TRBJ2-5, with 10 positions matching TRBD1. This CDR3 is 17 amino acids long. Germline V gives CDR1 SGHVS, CDR2 FNYEAQ. The ends lost 5 bases at V and 1 base at J; junction bases unmatched: 10. The DNA of the CDR3 is TGTGCCAGCAGCCTCCTGCCGGGACAGGGGATCCAAGAGACCCAGTACTTC. Amino acids: CASSLLPGQGIQETQYF.

The chain carries TRBV29-1 and TRBJ1-1, with D unresolved. The germline gives CDR1 SQVTM, CDR2 ANQGSEA. The V end was cut by 7 bases, the J end by 1 base, with 16 bases between. This CDR3 region has 14 residues. DNA of the CDR3: TGCAGCGCCGGTCCCACCCTACAGAACACTGAAGCTTTCTTT. Its protein product is CSAGPTLQNTEAFF.

In this sample, this clonotype turned up a few times. This chain connects TRBV18 to TRBJ2-3; D possibly corresponds to TRBD2 (6 bases). This CDR3 has 16 amino acids. Per the germline V gene, CDR1 is KGHSH and CDR2 is LQKENI. Deletions cut 1 base from V and 0 bases from J, with 11 bases between. This CDR3 is CASSPRQGLSTDTQYF. The CDR3 DNA sequence: TGTGCCAGCTCACCACGGCAGGGACTTAGCACAGATACGCAGTATTTT.

This clonotype was observed a handful of times. V and J are TRBV20-1 and TRBJ1-2; the match to TRBD1 covers 7 bases. CDR1 is DFQATT and CDR2 is SNEGSKA in the germline V gene (reference sequence). This CDR3 is 13 amino acids long. V was pared by 3 bases and J by 0 bases, with 1 base of the junction left unmatched. The CDR3 nucleotides are TGCAGTGCTAGGGGACAGTCTAACTATGGCTACACCTTC. It codes for CSARGQSNYGYTF.

This clonotype was detected once. The chain joins TRBV2 to TRBJ1-2; D gene uncertain. From germline, CDR1 is SNHLY and CDR2 FYNNEI. V was pared by 2 bases and J by 4 bases, with 17 bases between. This CDR3 comprises 16 residues. The CDR3, as DNA: TGTGCCAGCAGTGAAAGGGCACCCTCGGCCATCTATGGCTACACCTTC. Encoded protein: CASSERAPSAIYGYTF.

The chain recombines TRBV15 with TRBJ2-3; D may be TRBD2 (6 bases). The germline CDR1 and CDR2 sequences are LNHNV and YYDKDF (reference sequence). V gave up 0 bases and J gave up 1 base, with 11 bases separating them. This CDR3 region has 16 residues. CDR3 sequence reads: CATSRDLPGGTDTQYF. The CDR3 DNA sequence: TGTGCCACCAGCAGAGATCTGCCGGGGGGCACAGATACGCAGTATTTT. Combining the CDR3 with reference TRBV15 and TRBJ2-3 gives the whole variable domain DAMVIQNPRYQVTQFGKPVTLSCSQTLNHNVMYWYQQKSSQAPKLLFHYYDKDFNNEADTPDNFQSRRPNTSFCFLDIRSPGLGDTAMYLCATSRDLPGGTDTQYFGPGTRLTVL.

The chain has TRBV3-1 and TRBJ2-7; TRBD2 matches 8 bases. Germline V gene data show CDR1 as LGHDT and CDR2 as YNNKEL (reference sequence). The V segment lost 4 bases and the J segment 3 bases; nucleotides outside the gene matches: 5. The CDR3 runs to 14 residues. CDR3 sequence reads: CASSLSGAVYEQYF. The CDR3 DNA reads as TGTGCCAGCAGCCTTAGCGGGGCCGTCTACGAGCAGTACTTC.

The table lists this clonotype with a few counts. J is TRBJ2-3 and V is TRBV9, with 11 nucleotides matching TRBD2. V shed 0 bases, J shed 5 bases, and the junction held 2 bases outside the gene matches. The CDR3 has 15 amino acids. The germline V gene encodes CDR1 SGDLS and CDR2 YYNGEE. The CDR3 loop reads CASSVGTSGGDTQYF. DNA for the CDR3: TGTGCCAGCAGCGTAGGTACTAGCGGGGGAGATACGCAGTATTTT.

There are a few counts of this clonotype. This chain joins TRBV5-1 and TRBJ2-3; 11 nucleotides align to TRBD2. The V gene end was trimmed by 0 bases and the J gene end by 0 bases; junction bases not matched to a gene: 6. Germline-derived CDR1 and CDR2 are SGHRS and YFSETQ. The length of the CDR3 is 18 residues. The CDR3 loop reads CASSLGSSGGASTDTQYF. CDR3 sequence (DNA): TGCGCCAGCAGCTTGGGAAGTAGCGGGGGGGCCAGCACAGATACGCAGTATTTT. The full variable domain, completed using reference TRBV5-1 and TRBJ2-3, is KAGVTQTPRYLIKTRGQQVTLSCSPISGHRSVSWYQQTPGQGLQFLFEYFSETQRNKGNFPGRFSGRQFSNSRSEMNVSTLELGDSALYLCASSLGSSGGASTDTQYFGPGTRLTVL.

This clonotype was observed a handful of times. The chain joins TRBV11-2 to TRBJ1-1; D ambiguous. Germline CDR1 reads SGHAT; CDR2 reads FQNNGV. The ends were cut back, 5 bases at V and 2 bases at J, with 6 bases in the middle. This CDR3 is built from 12 residues. The CDR3 DNA is TGTGCCAGCAGCACCTCCAACACTGAAGCTTTCTTT. Protein sequence: CASSTSNTEAFF.

Only a few counts were recorded for this clonotype. This chain connects TRBV24-1 to TRBJ1-2; tentatively, D is TRBD1 (6 bases). This CDR3 region has 13 residues. Trimming removed 4 bases from V and 7 bases from J, with 12 bases in between. The germline CDR1 and CDR2 sequences are KGHDR and SFDVKD. CDR3 loop: CATSESDSRGYTF. CDR3 in DNA: TGTGCCACCAGTGAATCGGACAGTCGTGGCTACACCTTC.

This clonotype appeared many times. This rearrangement joins TRBV4-2 to TRBJ2-1; 10 bases match TRBD2. V lost 1 base, J lost 8 bases, and 5 bases stayed unmatched. Germline CDR1 reads LGHNA; CDR2 reads YNFKEQ. The CDR3 is made up of 15 amino acids. CDR3 in amino acids: CASSQGAGGLDEQFF. In DNA form, the CDR3 reads TGTGCCAGCAGCCAAGGAGCGGGGGGGCTTGATGAGCAGTTCTTC.